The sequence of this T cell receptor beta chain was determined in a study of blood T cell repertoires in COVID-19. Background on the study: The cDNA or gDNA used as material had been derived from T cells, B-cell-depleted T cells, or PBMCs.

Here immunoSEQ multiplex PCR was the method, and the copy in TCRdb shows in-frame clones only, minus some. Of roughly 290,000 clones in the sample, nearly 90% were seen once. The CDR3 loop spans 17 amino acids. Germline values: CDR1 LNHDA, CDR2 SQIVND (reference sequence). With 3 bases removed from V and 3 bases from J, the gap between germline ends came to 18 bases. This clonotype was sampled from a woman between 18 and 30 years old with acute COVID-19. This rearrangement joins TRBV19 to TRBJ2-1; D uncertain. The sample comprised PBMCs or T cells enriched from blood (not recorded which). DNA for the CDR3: TGTGCCAGTAGTATTGCCACCAGGTTGATGGGCTACAATGAGCAGTTCTTC. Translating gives CASSIATRLMGYNEQFF.